The following is a T cell receptor beta chain sequence with its context. The antigen remains undetermined. TCRdb processed the reads anew with MiXCR; each CDR3 protein has one entry. The table shows about 770,000 distinct CDR3 sequences, with roughly 29% occurring only once. The data derive from a study of T cell repertoires in cytomegalovirus infection. Study results and limitations: Dominant in the ex vivo response were TCR beta clonotypes restricted by HLA-C and specific for CMV.

The CDR3 extends over 14 amino acids. V was trimmed by 6 bases and J by 4 bases, leaving 15 bases between them. Germline V gene sequence: CDR1 MNHEY, CDR2 SVGEGT. This sequence was found in a human donor in good health (CMV status not recorded). Some clones in this sample may be carry-over from other donors' samples. Here the sequenced sample was cultured CD8+ T cells from PBMCs, taken from culture after CMV antigen stimulation. This chain links TRBV6-2 or TRBV6-3 with TRBJ1-2, with D hard to call. The CDR3 DNA reads as TGTGCCAGCAGCCCCGAGGGATTTCCCTATGGCTACACCTTC. This sequence encodes CASSPEGFPYGYTF.